A selection of T cell receptor beta chains follows, all from one sample in a study of T cells in localized non-small cell lung cancer. Profiling relied on immunoSEQ multiplex PCR, and the TCRdb table lists in-frame clones only, not all of them. The table records around 18,000 clones, around 81% of them present only once. Sample: peripheral blood, taken before any cancer treatment. Receptors were obtained from a female donor older than 55 with stage I lung adenocarcinoma. Both conserved end residues are part of each CDR3. The order of the fields is J gene, V gene, CDR3 protein.

TRBJ1-4	TRBV5-6	CASSQLGQPINEKLFF
TRBJ1-2	TRBV11-2	CASSLTGGDGYTF
TRBJ1-2	TRBV14	CASSYGSYYGYTF
TRBJ2-7	TRBV7-2	CASSFTSGGFLSYEQYF
TRBJ1-1	TRBV11-1	CASSPRTGGTVTEAFF
TRBJ2-7	TRBV11-2	CASSLSAGTPSYEQYF
TRBJ1-5	TRBV5-4	CASSLSGGSNQPQHF
TRBJ2-3	TRBV5-1	CASSFRGQSTDTQYF
TRBJ1-6	TRBV30	CAWGGRGDSPLHF
TRBJ1-1	TRBV28	CASRLTGSAFF
TRBJ1-2	TRBV5-4	CASSLAIDNYGYTF
TRBJ2-7	TRBV7-2	CASSFSGQGTYEQYF
TRBJ1-6	TRBV9	CASSPPTGPSREDSPLHF
TRBJ2-5	TRBV7-8	CASSSERALKTQYF
TRBJ1-2	TRBV4-3	CASSQERGYGARYGYTF
TRBJ2-5	TRBV6-5	CASSRSGGAGTQYF
TRBJ2-2	TRBV7-8	CASSLRGPNTGELFF
TRBJ1-1	TRBV5-1	CASSLGIGRGNTEAFF
TRBJ2-7	TRBV6-6	CASSFGGTGITEQYF
TRBJ2-1	TRBV7-2	CASSLVLQRGNEQFF
TRBJ2-1	TRBV6-1	CASSTRDRDTNEQFF
TRBJ2-1	TRBV7-6	CASSLASAGNEQFF
TRBJ1-5	TRBV9	CASSVFTNQPQHF
TRBJ1-2	TRBV28	CASALRSYGYTF
TRBJ1-2	TRBV6-1	CASSPSGSLYGYTF
TRBJ2-5	TRBV11-2	CASSLMNRASYPGETQYF
TRBJ1-4	TRBV30	CAWSNTGTENEKLFF